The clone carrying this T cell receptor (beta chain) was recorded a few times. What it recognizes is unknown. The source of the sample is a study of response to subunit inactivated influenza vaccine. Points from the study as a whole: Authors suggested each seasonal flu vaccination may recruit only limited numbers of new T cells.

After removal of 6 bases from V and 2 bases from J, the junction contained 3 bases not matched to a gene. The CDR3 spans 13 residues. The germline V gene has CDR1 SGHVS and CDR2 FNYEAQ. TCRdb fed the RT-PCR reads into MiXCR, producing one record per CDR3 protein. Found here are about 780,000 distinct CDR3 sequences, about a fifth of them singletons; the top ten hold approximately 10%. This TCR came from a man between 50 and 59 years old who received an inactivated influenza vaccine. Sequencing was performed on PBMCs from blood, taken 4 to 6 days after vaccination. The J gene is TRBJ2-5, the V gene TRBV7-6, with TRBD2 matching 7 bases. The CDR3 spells CASRPLAQETQYF. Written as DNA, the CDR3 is TGTGCCAGCAGGCCACTAGCGCAAGAGACCCAGTACTTC.